This T cell receptor beta chain was captured by sequencing in a study of blood T cell repertoires in COVID-19. As for the study in general: Both acute and convalescent COVID-19 samples were obtained from the United States, Italy and Spain. The analysed material was cDNA or gDNA that came from T cells, B-cell-depleted T cells, or PBMCs.

Trimming shortened V by 5 bases and J by 7 bases, and 11 bases separated the two germline ends. The CDR3 totals 13 residues. CDR1 MNHNY and CDR2 SVGAGI come from the germline V gene (reference sequence). This clone was seen just once. Per the original methods: Amplification of reference gene primers provided the estimated nucleated cell counts. Profiling relied on immunoSEQ multiplex PCR, and the TCRdb table lists in-frame clones only, not all of them. The D gene and trimming were derived from the DNA, and the V and J assignments and clone size from that table. The repertoire holds tens of thousands of clones, with about 81% as singletons.

Specimen: peripheral blood. The chain is built from TRBV6-6 and TRBJ2-2; tentative D call: TRBD1 (6 bases). This TCR was sampled from a human donor in a cohort sampled during active COVID-19. The CDR3 is CASSRTGHGELFF. The CDR3 DNA follows: TGTGCCAGCAGTCGTACAGGGCACGGGGAGCTGTTTTTT.